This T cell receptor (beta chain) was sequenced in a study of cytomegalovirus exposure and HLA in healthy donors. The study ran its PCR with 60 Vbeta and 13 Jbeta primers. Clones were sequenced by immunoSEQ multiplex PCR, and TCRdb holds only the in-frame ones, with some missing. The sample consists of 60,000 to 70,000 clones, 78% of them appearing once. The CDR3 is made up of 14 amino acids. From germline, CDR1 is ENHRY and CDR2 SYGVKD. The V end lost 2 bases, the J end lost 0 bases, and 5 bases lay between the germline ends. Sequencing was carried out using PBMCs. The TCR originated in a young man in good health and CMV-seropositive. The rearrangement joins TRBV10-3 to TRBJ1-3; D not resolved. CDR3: CAISELFSGNTIYF. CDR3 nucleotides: TGTGCCATCAGTGAGCTGTTCTCTGGAAACACCATATATTTT.